The next 17 T cell receptor beta chains were all read from a single sample in a study of blood T cell repertoires in COVID-19. Sequenced by immunoSEQ multiplex PCR; TCRdb stores in-frame clones only, minus some. The table records over 100,000 clones, roughly 89% of them present only once. The specimen was peripheral blood. These receptors were collected from a man between 60 and 75 years old with COVID-19, enrolled during active disease.

The chain links TRBV5-1 to TRBJ1-1; TRBD1 aligns across 7 bases. The V and J ends lost 4 bases and 0 bases, in that order; junction bases with no gene match: 3. The CDR3 spans 14 residues. Germline CDR1 SGHRS, CDR2 YFSETQ. The CDR3 sequence is CASSQGQLNTEAFF. The CDR3 nucleotides read TGCGCCAGCAGCCAGGGACAGTTGAACACTGAAGCTTTCTTT.

The chain recombines TRBV12-3 or TRBV12-4 with TRBJ1-2, with a possible D match to TRBD1 (6 bases). V gave up 5 bases and J gave up 8 bases, with 12 bases separating them. There are 12 residues in the CDR3. CDR3 DNA: TGTGCCAGCAGTCTTCCACAGGGAGGCTACACCTTC. As protein: CASSLPQGGYTF.

The V call is TRBV15, the J call TRBJ1-4; weak D call: TRBD1 (6 bases). Trimming took off 0 bases at V and 0 bases at J, with 8 bases between the two ends. Germline CDR1 LNHNV, CDR2 YYDKDF (reference sequence). The CDR3 contains 16 residues. The CDR3 nucleotides read TGTGCCACCAGCAGAGAACAGGGTGCAACTAATGAAAAACTGTTTTTT. It codes for CATSREQGATNEKLFF.

This clone was seen a few times. The CDR3 region is CASSPPSGGGDTQYF. The CDR3 DNA sequence: TGTGCCAGCTCACCACCGTCGGGGGGCGGGGATACGCAGTATTTT. The J gene is TRBJ2-3, the V gene TRBV18; D possibly corresponds to TRBD2 (7 bases). From germline, CDR1 is KGHSH and CDR2 LQKENI. The CDR3 is 15 amino acids. V was cut by 0 bases and J by 6 bases, with 13 bases left in between. Complete variable domain (other parts from reference TRBV18 and TRBJ2-3): NAGVMQNPRHLVRRRGQEARLRCSPMKGHSHVYWYRQLPEEGLKFMVYLQKENIIDESGMPKERFSAEFPKEGPSILRIQQVVRGDSAAYFCASSPPSGGGDTQYFGPGTRLTVL.

A single count supports this clone. This same CDR3 is encoded by further DNA sequences in the sample. The chain combines TRBV10-2 with TRBJ1-1; no firm D call. V lost 3 bases to trimming and J lost 1 base, with 3 bases between them. This CDR3 comprises 12 residues. Germline-derived CDR1 and CDR2 are WSHSY and SAAADI. CDR3 sequence: CASSDQNTEAFF. CDR3 in DNA: TGCGCCAGCAGTGACCAGAACACTGAAGCTTTCTTT.

CDR3 sequence: CASSETSGGSYEQYF. The CDR3 nucleotides read TGTGCCAGCAGCGAGACTAGCGGGGGCTCCTACGAGCAGTACTTC. The V gene is TRBV6-5, the J gene TRBJ2-7; 12 bases align to TRBD2. J was trimmed by 0 bases and V by 6 bases; bases with no gene match: 3. Germline loops: CDR1 MNHEY, CDR2 SVGAGI. The CDR3 contains 15 residues.

The chain employs TRBV19 and TRBJ2-3, with D possibly being TRBD2 (6 bases). With 4 bases removed from V and 4 bases from J, the gap between germline ends came to 9 bases. This CDR3 contains 13 residues. Germline CDR1 and CDR2: LNHDA and SQIVND (reference sequence). The CDR3 coding sequence is TGTGCCAGTAGTAGTGGAGGGCCAGATACGCAGTATTTT. It encodes CASSSGGPDTQYF.

The chain is built from TRBV6-6 and TRBJ1-2, with 9 positions matching TRBD1. The germline V gene encodes CDR1 MNHNY and CDR2 SVGAGI (reference sequence). There are 20 residues in the CDR3. With 5 bases clipped from V and 4 bases from J, the junction kept 23 bases outside the gene matches. The DNA of the CDR3 is TGTGCCAGCAGTCCCGGGACAGGGAGACCTTCTACAAAGGAGGCCTATGGCTACACCTTC. Translation gives CASSPGTGRPSTKEAYGYTF.

The chain combines TRBV19 with TRBJ1-1, with 8 bases identical to TRBD1. The J segment lost 2 bases and the V segment lost 7 bases, leaving 6 bases of the junction unmatched. Per germline, CDR1 LNHDA and CDR2 SQIVND (reference sequence). The CDR3 sequence is 14 residues long. The CDR3 sequence is CASTLDRVNTEAFF. The CDR3, as DNA: TGTGCCAGTACCTTGGACAGGGTCAACACTGAAGCTTTCTTT.

At least ten counts were recorded for this clone. V is TRBV29-1 and J is TRBJ1-2; unclear D gene. V lost 4 bases and J 4 bases, leaving 10 bases between the germline ends. The CDR3 totals 12 residues. Germline-derived CDR1 and CDR2 are SQVTM and ANQGSEA. The CDR3 DNA is TGCAGCGTTGTGGGAGGCAGCTATGGCTACACCTTC. It codes for CSVVGGSYGYTF.

The chain joins TRBV7-6 to TRBJ1-4; D possibly corresponds to TRBD1 (6 bases). The CDR3 runs 15 residues. The germline V and J ends were trimmed by 3 bases and 0 bases, with 8 bases remaining between them. Germline loops: CDR1 SGHVS, CDR2 FNYEAQ. CDR3: CASSLGATTNEKLFF. CDR3 sequence (DNA): TGTGCCAGCAGCTTGGGGGCTACAACTAATGAAAAACTGTTTTTT.

The rearrangement joins TRBV3-1 (or the pseudogene TRBV3-2) to TRBJ2-7; tentative D call: TRBD1 (6 bases). Germline V gene lookup returns CDR1 LGHDT and CDR2 YNNKEL (reference sequence). Trimming pared 2 bases from V and 4 bases from J, leaving 15 bases between. This CDR3 has 15 residues. The CDR3 reads CASSQYSGESYEQYF. As DNA, the CDR3 is TGTGCCAGCAGCCAATATTCAGGGGAAAGTTACGAGCAGTACTTC.

The chain joins TRBV12-5 to TRBJ2-5, with D maybe TRBD1 (5 bases). Germline V CDR1 and CDR2: LGHNT, FRNRAP. V lost 7 bases and J 3 bases, leaving 12 bases between the germline ends. The length of the CDR3 is 13 residues. The CDR3 region is CASAKTEEETQYF. In DNA, the CDR3 is TGTGCTAGTGCCAAGACAGAGGAAGAGACCCAGTACTTC.

V usage is TRBV7-2 and J usage is TRBJ1-3; 7 bases fit TRBD1. The CDR3 totals 15 residues. Germline V CDR1 and CDR2: SGHTA, FQGNSA. J gave up 4 bases and V 5 bases, and 8 bases lay outside the gene matches. This CDR3 is CASSRTGDSGNTIYF. The CDR3 DNA sequence: TGTGCCAGCAGCCGGACAGGTGATTCGGGAAACACCATATATTTT.

The rearrangement joins TRBV2 to TRBJ1-5; TRBD1 matches 9 bases. The V gene end was trimmed by 0 bases and the J gene end by 6 bases; junction bases not matched to a gene: 6. The V gene's germline CDR1 is SNHLY and CDR2 FYNNEI. The CDR3 consists of 16 residues. CDR3 sequence reads: CASSEANRGLGQPQHF. CDR3 nucleotide sequence: TGTGCCAGCAGTGAAGCCAACAGGGGGCTCGGTCAGCCCCAGCATTTT. Full variable domain (rest looked up from reference TRBV2 and TRBJ1-5): EPEVTQTPSHQVTQMGQEVILRCVPISNHLYFYWYRQILGQKVEFLVSFYNNEISEKSEIFDDQFSVERPDGSNFTLKIRSTKLEDSAMYFCASSEANRGLGQPQHFGDGTRLSIL.

The chain combines TRBV21-1 with TRBJ1-5; no check of the table's D call, TRBD1, against the DNA was made. TRBV21-1 is shown as a pseudogene. The CDR3 is made up of 19 amino acids. The CDR3 DNA is TGTGCCAGCAGCCATCGGACAGGGGGCGGTAAGAGAAGCAATCAGCCCCAGCATTTT. Translation: CASSHRTGGGKRSNQPQHF.

A word on this clone: A read error may account for a junction end that differs from germline. This rearrangement joins TRBV11-2 to TRBJ2-5, with D possibly matching TRBD2 (5 bases). CDR1 is SGHAT, CDR2 FQNNGV, per germline. CDR3 length: 13 amino acids. The CDR3 nucleotides read TGTGCCAGCAGCTTAGAAGGGCCCACGAGGGTCAACTTC. Its protein product is CASSLEGPTRVNF.